Below, 28 T cell receptor beta chains from the same sample are listed, as sequenced in a study of T cell responses to AZD1222 COVID-19 vaccine. The data were produced by immunoSEQ multiplex PCR, yet TCRdb's version contains in-frame clones alone and is incomplete. The data contain about 270,000 clones, roughly 93% of them singletons. Sample: peripheral blood, taken 28 days after the second AZD1222 dose. The receptor source for this set is an adult who received the AZD1222 COVID-19 vaccine.

The V and J genes are TRBV30 and TRBJ1-5; D remains ambiguous. From germline, CDR1 is GTSNPN and CDR2 SVGIG (reference sequence). Deletions cut 0 bases from V and 1 base from J, with 7 bases between. This CDR3 spans 14 amino acids. The CDR3 coding sequence is TGTGCCTGGAGTGTTCAGTTAAGCAATCAGCCCCAGCATTTT. Its translation is CAWSVQLSNQPQHF.

This chain connects TRBV9 to TRBJ2-1; the D is unclear. Germline V gene sequence: CDR1 SGDLS, CDR2 YYNGEE. The CDR3 length is 17 residues. The V gene lost 0 bases and the J gene lost 2 bases, with 15 bases spanning the gap. The CDR3 bases are TGTGCCAGCAGCGTAGCGGGTAGTGGGCCAACCTACAATGAGCAGTTCTTC. It codes for CASSVAGSGPTYNEQFF.

The J gene is TRBJ1-6, the V gene TRBV28; D is unresolved. The V and J ends lost 2 bases and 8 bases respectively, with 10 bases between them. CDR3 length equals 14 residues. Germline CDR1 is MDHEN and CDR2 is SYDVKM. The CDR3 sequence: CASSLRESYSPLHF. Written as DNA, the CDR3 is TGTGCCAGCAGTTTACGGGAATCCTATTCACCCCTCCACTTT.

The chain combines TRBV7-3 with TRBJ2-1; 13 bases are shared with TRBD2. This CDR3 contains 15 residues. V lost 5 bases, J lost 7 bases, and 5 bases stayed unmatched. Germline loops: CDR1 SGHTA, CDR2 FQGTGA. The CDR3 sequence is CASSPGLAGLNEQFF. CDR3 DNA sequence: TGTGCCAGCAGCCCGGGACTAGCGGGGCTAAATGAGCAGTTCTTC.

The chain has TRBV28 and TRBJ1-1, with 7 bases matching TRBD1. The CDR3 is 14 amino acids. V was clipped by 2 bases and J by 5 bases; unmatched bases: 5. Germline V gives CDR1 MDHEN, CDR2 SYDVKM. CDR3 sequence: CASSLVARGTEAFF. The CDR3 coding sequence is TGTGCCAGCAGTTTAGTGGCCAGGGGGACTGAAGCTTTCTTT.

The chain joins TRBV28 to TRBJ2-7; possible D gene TRBD2, 5 bases. V shed 5 bases and J shed 0 bases, with 11 bases lying between them. The CDR3 runs 14 residues. Germline V gene data show CDR1 as MDHEN and CDR2 as SYDVKM. The CDR3 loop reads CASSDGVGSYEQYF. CDR3 DNA sequence: TGTGCCAGCAGTGACGGGGTCGGCTCCTACGAGCAGTACTTC.

The rearrangement uses TRBV5-4 and TRBJ1-3; D remains ambiguous. Germline V lookup: CDR1 SGHNT, CDR2 YYREEE (reference sequence). The CDR3 sequence is 14 residues long. With 6 bases removed from V and 1 base from J, the gap between germline ends came to 11 bases. The DNA for the CDR3 is TGTGCCAGCAAATCAATTGGTTCTGGAAACACCATATATTTT. This translates into CASKSIGSGNTIYF.

Comments on this clone: Its ends do not fully match the called genes, so a read error is possible. V usage is TRBV2 and J usage is TRBJ1-2; maybe TRBD1 (6 bases). The CDR3 is made up of 13 amino acids. CDR1 and CDR2 from the germline V gene are SNHLY and FYNNEI. DNA for the CDR3: TGTGCCAGCAGAAAAGGGGGGATTTCCCCACACCCCTTC. This sequence encodes CASRKGGISPHPF. The whole variable domain, filled in from reference TRBV2 and TRBJ1-2, reads EPEVTQTPSHQVTQMGQEVILRCVPISNHLYFYWYRQILGQKVEFLVSFYNNEISEKSEIFDDQFSVERPDGSNFTLKIRSTKLEDSAMYFCASRKGGISPHPFGSGTRLTVV.

This chain joins TRBV20-1 and TRBJ2-1; 7 bases map to TRBD2. There are 14 residues in the CDR3. J was trimmed by 4 bases and V by 3 bases; bases with no gene match: 6. Per germline, CDR1 DFQATT and CDR2 SNEGSKA (reference sequence). CDR3 DNA sequence: TGCAGTGCTAGTAGGCGGGGGAGGTACAATGAGCAGTTCTTC. It codes for CSASRRGRYNEQFF.

J is TRBJ2-7 and V is TRBV5-1; 9 bases align to TRBD1. The CDR3 spans 15 residues. The trim removed 0 bases at V and 1 base at J, leaving 2 bases unmatched. Germline V gene sequence: CDR1 SGHRS, CDR2 YFSETQ. The chain's CDR3 is CASSLEGTGSYEQYF. The CDR3 DNA sequence: TGCGCCAGCAGCTTGGAGGGGACAGGGTCCTACGAGCAGTACTTC.

In regard to this clone: At the DNA level, this CDR3 is encoded by other sequences in the same sample as well. CDR3 protein: CASSPTSGSYNEQFF. In DNA, the CDR3 is TGTGCCAGCAGCCCAACTAGCGGGAGTTACAATGAGCAGTTCTTC. The chain employs TRBV3-1 (or the pseudogene TRBV3-2) and TRBJ2-1; 11 nucleotides align to TRBD2. The CDR3 consists of 15 residues. The V gene end was trimmed by 4 bases and the J gene end by 4 bases; junction bases not matched to a gene: 3. From germline, CDR1 is LGHDT and CDR2 YNNKEL (reference sequence).

The chain is built from TRBV28 and TRBJ1-5, with D possibly being TRBD1 (6 bases). This CDR3 has 19 residues. V was cut by 6 bases and J by 0 bases, with 24 bases left in between. The germline CDR1 and CDR2 sequences are MDHEN and SYDVKM. This CDR3 is CASRSGTPSRFHSNQPQHF. In DNA, the CDR3 is TGTGCCAGCAGGTCCGGGACACCGAGTAGATTCCATAGCAATCAGCCCCAGCATTTT.

The J gene is TRBJ1-6, the V gene TRBV7-9; 8 nucleotides align to TRBD1. This CDR3 spans 16 amino acids. Germline CDR1 and CDR2: SEHNR and FQNEAQ (reference sequence). The trim removed 1 base at V and 6 bases at J, leaving 5 bases unmatched. As DNA, the CDR3 is TGTGCCAGCAGCTTAGGACAGGGGAATGGTAATTCACCCCTCCACTTT. Translated: CASSLGQGNGNSPLHF.

The rearrangement joins TRBV7-9 to TRBJ2-1, with 9 bases aligning to TRBD2. Germline V lookup: CDR1 SEHNR, CDR2 FQNEAQ (reference sequence). J was trimmed by 3 bases and V by 4 bases; bases with no gene match: 7. This CDR3 spans 16 amino acids. The CDR3 DNA follows: TGTGCCAGCAGCTCCCAGCGGGGGGTTTACTACAATGAGCAGTTCTTC. Translated: CASSSQRGVYYNEQFF. Variable domain in full (rest from reference TRBV7-9 and TRBJ2-1): DTGVSQNPRHKITKRGQNVTFRCDPISEHNRLYWYRQTLGQGPEFLTYFQNEAQLEKSRLLSDRFSAERPKGSFSTLEIQRTEQGDSAMYLCASSSQRGVYYNEQFFGPGTRLTVL.

This chain uses TRBV28 with TRBJ1-2; D is uncertain. The CDR3 is made up of 11 amino acids. The germline V gene has CDR1 MDHEN and CDR2 SYDVKM. The CDR3 coding sequence is TGTTCTTCAGGTTCCCTGTATGGCTACACCTTC. The encoded protein is CSSGSLYGYTF.

This chain uses TRBV2 with TRBJ2-1; D perhaps matches TRBD1 (5 bases). CDR1 and CDR2 (germline): SNHLY, FYNNEI. V was cut by 10 bases and J by 5 bases, with 18 bases left in between. This CDR3 has 14 amino acids. The CDR3 protein is CATRHRGGDNEQFF. CDR3 in DNA: TGTGCCACCCGGCATAGGGGCGGTGACAATGAGCAGTTCTTC.

This clone appeared a single time. The chain employs TRBV14 and TRBJ2-1; 10 positions agree with TRBD2. The CDR3 is 13 amino acids. Germline V gives CDR1 SGHDN, CDR2 FVKESK. Unmatched junction bases numbered 3, after V lost 1 base and J lost 12 bases. The CDR3 reads CASSQGRLAGQFF. The CDR3 nucleotides are TGTGCCAGCAGCCAAGGACGACTAGCGGGGCAGTTCTTC.

The rearrangement links TRBV11-1 to TRBJ2-1; the D gene is possibly TRBD2 (7 bases). Trimming removed 2 bases from V and 7 bases from J, with 18 bases in between. The CDR3 has 16 residues. Germline-derived CDR1 and CDR2 are SGHAT and FQDESV (reference sequence). The CDR3 here is CASSLNYGEGDNEQFF. CDR3 coding DNA: TGTGCCAGCAGCTTAAATTACGGGGAGGGGGATAATGAGCAGTTCTTC.

This CDR3 is CASSQSGYRSYEQYF. CDR3 DNA: TGTGCCAGCAGCCAAAGCGGGTACCGCTCCTACGAGCAGTACTTC. The chain carries TRBV28 and TRBJ2-7, with D possibly being TRBD2 (6 bases). V shed 6 bases and J shed 0 bases, with 15 bases lying between them. The germline gives CDR1 MDHEN, CDR2 SYDVKM. The CDR3 has 15 residues.

J is TRBJ1-5 and V is TRBV7-8; D remains ambiguous. CDR1 is SGHVS and CDR2 is FQNEAQ in the germline V gene. V dropped 3 bases and J dropped 3 bases, with 9 bases sitting between them. The CDR3 runs to 14 residues. CDR3 nucleotide sequence: TGTGCCAGCAGCTTCCGAGAGAACAATCAGCCCCAGCATTTT. Residues: CASSFRENNQPQHF.

The genes are TRBV9 and TRBJ2-7; 8 bases fit TRBD1. V was clipped by 0 bases and J by 3 bases; unmatched bases: 2. CDR1 is SGDLS and CDR2 is YYNGEE in the germline V gene. There are 14 residues in the CDR3. The CDR3 loop is CASSVAGGHYEQYF. CDR3 DNA sequence: TGTGCCAGCAGCGTAGCAGGGGGCCACTACGAGCAGTACTTC.

This rearrangement joins TRBV7-9 to TRBJ2-1, with TRBD2 identical over 12 bases. CDR1 is SEHNR and CDR2 is FQNEAQ in the germline V gene (reference sequence). The V segment lost 5 bases and the J segment 5 bases; nucleotides outside the gene matches: 7. This CDR3 has 16 amino acids. The CDR3 loop is CASSLPGLAGNNEQFF. DNA of the CDR3: TGTGCCAGCAGCCTCCCCGGACTAGCGGGAAACAATGAGCAGTTCTTC.

The CDR3 nucleotides read TGCGCCAGCAGCCAAGACAGGACGAACACTGAAGCTTTCTTT. It yields the protein CASSQDRTNTEAFF. This chain joins TRBV4-1 and TRBJ1-1; D is uncertain. This CDR3 has 14 residues. The V end was cut by 0 bases, the J end by 1 base, with 6 bases between. Germline CDR1 reads MGHRA; CDR2 reads YSYEKL.

The V call is TRBV7-3, the J call TRBJ1-5; tentatively, D is TRBD1 (5 bases). CDR3 length: 12 amino acids. The germline V and J ends were trimmed by 4 bases and 8 bases, with 9 bases remaining between them. The germline CDR1 and CDR2 sequences are SGHTA and FQGTGA. The CDR3 loop is CASSYPGEPQHF. As DNA, the CDR3 is TGTGCCAGCAGCTACCCGGGGGAGCCCCAGCATTTT.

The V call is TRBV6-4, the J call TRBJ1-1; a weak D match, TRBD1 (5 bases). The germline gives CDR1 MRHNA, CDR2 SNTAGT. Between the trimmed V and J ends, which lost 7 bases and 6 bases, there was a span of 18 bases. There are 14 residues in the CDR3. The CDR3 region is CASTIGGMLAEAFF. CDR3 sequence (DNA): TGTGCCAGCACCATTGGGGGTATGCTGGCTGAAGCTTTCTTT.

The rearrangement joins TRBV5-1 to TRBJ2-7; D is unclear. CDR1 and CDR2 from the germline V gene are SGHRS and YFSETQ. The V end lost 0 bases, the J end lost 6 bases, and 13 bases lay between the germline ends. This CDR3 has 14 amino acids. Here the CDR3 reads CASSLGVASGEQYF. The CDR3 DNA reads as TGCGCCAGCAGCTTGGGGGTCGCGTCGGGCGAGCAGTACTTC.

The V and J genes are TRBV6-2 or TRBV6-3 and TRBJ2-2; 11 bases are a match to TRBD2. With V trimmed by 5 bases and J by 13 bases, 6 bases remained unmatched. Germline loops: CDR1 MNHEY, CDR2 SVGEGT. This CDR3 has 13 residues. The CDR3 DNA sequence: TGTGCCAGCAGTATTAGCGGGAGGGTCGGGCTGTTTTTT. Its protein is CASSISGRVGLFF.

The V call is TRBV5-1, the J call TRBJ2-7; D may correspond to TRBD1 or TRBD2 (6 bases each). The CDR3 covers 15 residues. The V end was cut by 0 bases, the J end by 6 bases, with 16 bases between. Germline V CDR1 and CDR2: SGHRS, YFSETQ. CDR3 sequence (DNA): TGCGCCAGCAGCTTGGAGGGGGGTTTCGGAGCCGAGCAGTACTTC. Translated, it gives CASSLEGGFGAEQYF.